This T cell receptor (beta chain) was sequenced for a study of T cell changes during pregnancy in multiple sclerosis. Here immunoSEQ multiplex PCR was the method, and the copy in TCRdb shows in-frame clones only, minus some. This sample carries tens of thousands of clones, around 90% of them seen once, and the ten largest clones take 1.5% to 2%. V lost 0 bases and J 4 bases, leaving 9 bases between the germline ends. The CDR3 totals 14 residues. Germline V CDR1 and CDR2: MGHRA, YSYEKL. This receptor was taken from a female donor with multiple sclerosis, enrolled in a pregnancy study. The chain carries TRBV4-1 and TRBJ1-1, with D possibly TRBD1 on 6 matching bases. Source: peripheral blood, taken in the first trimester of pregnancy. This chain's CDR3 is CASSQDGGFTEAFF. As DNA, the CDR3 is TGCGCCAGCAGCCAAGATGGGGGCTTCACTGAAGCTTTCTTT.